Presented here are 13 T cell receptor beta chains from one specimen sequenced in a study of cytomegalovirus exposure and HLA in healthy donors (dated by TCRdb to about 2017). Libraries were constructed by the immunoSEQ multiplex PCR assay. For the multiplex PCR, a mixture combining 60 forward primers for TCR Vbeta segments and 13 reverse primers for TCR Jbeta segments was used. TCRdb took over this immuneACCESS table, retaining in-frame rearrangements with V and J assigned. Such tables are incomplete; in checked studies, under half of the missing clones stem from an unresolved V gene, and the remainder is unexplained. In all, the sample holds about 190,000 clones, and around 75% of those were seen once. The biggest ten clones account for roughly 1.5% of the sample. The sequencing input was PBMCs. These receptors originate from a woman between 45 and 65 years old in good health and CMV-seronegative.

The V gene is TRBV27, the J gene TRBJ1-2, with TRBD1 matching 7 bases. The germline CDR1 and CDR2 sequences are MNHEY and SMNVEV (reference sequence). The CDR3 loop spans 17 amino acids. V lost 0 bases, J lost 3 bases, and 10 bases stayed unmatched. The CDR3: CASSLSPPDRADYGYTF. Here the CDR3 DNA reads TGTGCCAGCAGTTTATCGCCCCCCGACAGGGCGGACTATGGCTACACCTTC.

V usage is TRBV6-1 and J usage is TRBJ2-1, with TRBD2 matching over 10 bases. This CDR3 is 16 amino acids long. Germline V lookup: CDR1 MNHNS, CDR2 SASEGT. Trimming at V came to 4 bases and at J to 0 bases, leaving 3 bases not matched to a gene. The CDR3 loop is CASSASSGGSYNEQFF. The CDR3 DNA is TGTGCCAGCAGTGCCTCTAGCGGGGGCTCCTACAATGAGCAGTTCTTC.

The J gene is TRBJ1-1, the V gene TRBV18, with 9 bases fitting TRBD1. The CDR3 covers 14 residues. Germline values: CDR1 KGHSH, CDR2 LQKENI. The V segment lost 1 base and the J segment 6 bases; nucleotides outside the gene matches: 3. The DNA for the CDR3 is TGTGCCAGCTCACCACGACAGGGGGACGCTGAAGCTTTCTTT. This translates into CASSPRQGDAEAFF.

To note about this clone: The same CDR3 can be traced to other DNA sequences in this sample. V gene TRBV20-1 combines with J gene TRBJ1-1; D unclear. CDR3 length: 11 amino acids. V was clipped by 6 bases and J by 0 bases, with 5 bases between them. Germline-derived CDR1 and CDR2 are DFQATT and SNEGSKA (reference sequence). The CDR3 coding sequence is TGCAGTGCACCTATGAACACTGAAGCTTTCTTT. Translation gives CSAPMNTEAFF.

The chain recombines TRBV10-3 with TRBJ1-1; 7 bases match TRBD1. Per the germline V gene, CDR1 is ENHRY and CDR2 is SYGVKD. Trimming took 6 bases from V and 0 from J; bases not matched to a gene: 7. The CDR3 sequence is 15 residues long. The CDR3 bases are TGTGCCATCAGCCCTGGGGGACAGCTGAACACTGAAGCTTTCTTT. Its protein product is CAISPGGQLNTEAFF.

This chain links TRBV19 with TRBJ1-5; 11 bases are a match to TRBD1. J gave up 2 bases and V 6 bases, and 3 bases lay outside the gene matches. This CDR3 comprises 15 residues. Germline V gives CDR1 LNHDA, CDR2 SQIVND (reference sequence). In nucleotides, the CDR3 is TGTGCCAGTAGGTCGGACAGGGGGCGCAATCAGCCCCAGCATTTT. Translating gives CASRSDRGRNQPQHF.

The chain recombines TRBV5-1 with TRBJ2-7, with D maybe TRBD2 (5 bases). V lost 4 bases to trimming and J lost 2 bases, with 22 bases between them. This CDR3 contains 17 residues. The germline V gene encodes CDR1 SGHRS and CDR2 YFSETQ. This CDR3 reads CASSPYWVGSETYEQYF. The CDR3 DNA follows: TGCGCCAGCAGCCCATACTGGGTCGGTAGCGAAACCTACGAGCAGTACTTC.

The J gene is TRBJ2-7, the V gene TRBV10-3; 14 positions match TRBD2. The V segment lost 5 bases and the J segment 1 base; nucleotides outside the gene matches: 10. Germline CDR1 reads ENHRY; CDR2 reads SYGVKD. This CDR3 comprises 18 residues. CDR3 sequence reads: CAISRGLAGGGASYEQYF. The CDR3 region has the DNA TGTGCCATCAGTCGCGGACTAGCGGGGGGTGGGGCGTCCTACGAGCAGTACTTC.

The chain uses TRBV7-9 and TRBJ1-1; 10 bases are a match to TRBD1. This CDR3 comprises 15 residues. Germline-derived CDR1 and CDR2 are SEHNR and FQNEAQ (reference sequence). V trimming: 1 base; J trimming: 5 bases; junction bases outside the gene matches: 4. The DNA of the CDR3 is TGTGCCAGCAGCTTAGAGGGGACAGGGGATACTGAAGCTTTCTTT. Its protein product is CASSLEGTGDTEAFF.

The V call is TRBV6-6, the J call TRBJ1-5; 7 bases align to TRBD1. With V trimmed by 6 bases and J by 3 bases, 5 bases remained unmatched. Germline loops: CDR1 MNHNY, CDR2 SVGAGI (reference sequence). This CDR3 comprises 14 residues. In DNA, the CDR3 is TGTGCCAGCAGCTTGGGGACAGTCAATCAGCCCCAGCATTTT. Protein: CASSLGTVNQPQHF.

This clone has just a few counts. The genes are TRBV7-9 and TRBJ2-1; 10 positions agree with TRBD2. Trimming removed 5 bases from V and 4 bases from J; junction bases left unmatched: 11. Germline-derived CDR1 and CDR2 are SEHNR and FQNEAQ (reference sequence). The CDR3 loop spans 17 amino acids. The CDR3 is CASSPSVAGGSYNEQFF. The CDR3 coding sequence is TGTGCCAGCAGCCCCTCAGTAGCGGGGGGTTCATACAATGAGCAGTTCTTC.

This chain links TRBV15 with TRBJ1-4, with D unresolved. The CDR3 consists of 16 residues. Germline V gene sequence: CDR1 LNHNV, CDR2 YYDKDF (reference sequence). The V gene lost 0 bases and the J gene lost 4 bases, with 12 bases spanning the gap. CDR3 bases: TGTGCCACCAGCAGAGATCGGGGAGGACTTAATGAAAAACTGTTTTTT. Its protein is CATSRDRGGLNEKLFF.

This rearrangement joins TRBV9 to TRBJ2-6, with D unresolved. Trimming pared 0 bases from V and 4 bases from J, leaving 5 bases between. CDR3 length: 14 amino acids. The germline gives CDR1 SGDLS, CDR2 YYNGEE. The chain's CDR3 is CASSVASGANVLTF. The CDR3 nucleotides read TGTGCCAGCAGCGTAGCATCCGGGGCCAACGTCCTGACTTTC. The complete variable domain, with remaining parts taken from reference TRBV9 and TRBJ2-6, reads DSGVTQTPKHLITATGQRVTLRCSPRSGDLSVYWYQQSLDQGLQFLIQYYNGEERAKGNILERFSAQQFPDLHSELNLSSLELGDSALYFCASSVASGANVLTFGAGSRLTVL.